Listed here are 2 T cell receptor beta chains from one sample, sequenced in a study of T cells in Graves' hyperthyroidism and ophthalmopathy. TCR beta CDR3 regions were amplified from RNA transcripts. The HTBI set primed first-round TCR CDR3 RT-PCR. TCRdb processed the multiplex PCR reads anew with MiXCR; each CDR3 protein has one entry. The sample shows approximately 490,000 distinct CDR3 sequences, 20% to 25% of them seen only once. Sequencing input: blood. The receptors come from a woman aged 70-85 years with Graves' ophthalmopathy.

This clonotype was seen more than once but under ten times. The chain links TRBV29-1 to TRBJ2-7, with 9 bases lining up with TRBD1. The CDR3 totals 14 residues. V was pared by 2 bases and J by 5 bases, with 7 bases of the junction left unmatched. From germline, CDR1 is SQVTM and CDR2 ANQGSEA. The CDR3 sequence: CSVERGTGLHEQYF. The DNA of the CDR3 is TGCAGCGTTGAAAGGGGGACAGGGCTCCACGAGCAGTACTTC.

This clonotype was seen more than once but under ten times. The chain combines TRBV7-2 with TRBJ1-6; a possible D gene is TRBD1 (6 bases). The V and J ends lost 7 bases and 7 bases respectively, with 14 bases between them. CDR3 size: 14 residues. The germline gives CDR1 SGHTA, CDR2 FQGNSA. CDR3 protein: CASTRGRGNSPLHF. The CDR3 nucleotides read TGTGCCAGCACCCGGGGGCGGGGGAATTCACCCCTCCACTTT.